Listed below are T cell receptor beta chains from one sample, sequenced in a study of T cells in localized non-small cell lung cancer. The assay was immunoSEQ multiplex PCR, and TCRdb's table has in-frame clones only and misses some. The sample shows about 92,000 clones, approximately 90% of them seen only once. Source: PBMCs, taken before any cancer treatment. Receptor source: a woman between 35 and 75 years old with stage II squamous cell lung carcinoma. Both conserved end residues are part of each CDR3. The D gene is left open where the match is weak. A row's size may be missing; if present it is once, few, many or a size class.

j_call v_call clone_size d_call cdr3_length cdr3_nt cdr3_aa
TRBJ1-1 TRBV4-2 few - 13 TGTGCCAGCAGCCAGACAGTAAACACTGAAGCTTTCTTT CASSQTVNTEAFF
TRBJ2-6 TRBV27 - - 14 TGTGCCAGCAGTTTCAGTACTGGGGCCAACGTCCTGACTTTC CASSFSTGANVLTF
TRBJ2-6 TRBV5-1 once TRBD1 16 TGCGCCAGCAGCTGGGGACAGGTGGGAGTCGCCAACGTCCTGACTTTC CASSWGQVGVANVLTF
TRBJ2-5 TRBV9 - - 16 TGTGCCAGCAGCGTAGCTCGAGGGCTAGTGGGGGAGACCCAGTACTTC CASSVARGLVGETQYF
TRBJ1-1 TRBV10-2 medium-sized - 13 TGCGCCAGCAGTGTGGATGCCCCCCGTGAAGCTTTCTTT CASSVDAPREAFF
TRBJ2-3 TRBV6-5 - TRBD1 14 TGTGCCAGCAGTCGGGGACAGGGGACAGATACGCAGTATTTT CASSRGQGTDTQYF
TRBJ1-3 TRBV6-1 - - 15 TGTGCCAGCAGTCCCTCCTGGGACATCGGAAACACCATATATTTT CASSPSWDIGNTIYF
TRBJ2-3 TRBV5-6 once - 12 TGTGCCAGCAGCCCTACGTCAGATACGCAGTATTTT CASSPTSDTQYF
TRBJ1-5 TRBV19 - - 12 TGTGCCAGTAGTGGCAGGGATCAGCCCCAGCATTTT CASSGRDQPQHF
TRBJ2-5 TRBV9 - - 15 TGTGCCAGCAGCGTAGAAGGCGGGACCACGGAGACCCAGTACTTC CASSVEGGTTETQYF
TRBJ1-2 TRBV6-5 - - 11 TGTGCCAGCAGAAATCGTTGGGGCTACACCTTC CASRNRWGYTF
TRBJ1-2 TRBV28 - - 13 TGTGCCAGCAAGAACAGGGAGAGGAATGGCTACACCTTC CASKNRERNGYTF
TRBJ1-1 TRBV23-1 once - 14 TGCGCGAAAGGCCTGGCCAGGGCAAATGGTGAAGCTTTCTTT CAKGLARANGEAFF
TRBJ2-7 TRBV15 once - 14 TGTGCCACCAGCAGTGGGGGAGGCACCTACGAGCAGTACTTC CATSSGGGTYEQYF
TRBJ2-3 TRBV30 - TRBD2 13 TGTGCCTGGCGGCGGGAGGGCACAGATACGCAGTATTTT CAWRREGTDTQYF
TRBJ1-3 TRBV6-6 - - 12 TGTGCCAGCAGCCCCGGGGGAAACACCATATATTTT CASSPGGNTIYF
TRBJ2-1 TRBV29-1 - TRBD2 15 TGCAGCGTTGGATCTAGCGGAACCTCCTACAATGAGCAGTTCTTC CSVGSSGTSYNEQFF
TRBJ2-1 TRBV5-1 once TRBD2 15 TGCGCCAGCAGCTTGGGGACTAGCGGGTGGAATGAGCAGTTCTTC CASSLGTSGWNEQFF
TRBJ2-6 TRBV5-6 - - 16 TGTGCCAGCAGCTTGCCTAGCTTAGGTGGGGCCAACGTCCTGACTTTC CASSLPSLGGANVLTF
TRBJ2-7 TRBV5-1 - - 13 TGCGCCAGCAGCTTGGCCTCCGGGACCGGGGAGTACTTC CASSLASGTGEYF
TRBJ1-5 TRBV18 once - 18 TGTGCCAGCTCACCCGAAAGGACGGTGGGGGGTAGCAATCAGCCCCAGCATTTT CASSPERTVGGSNQPQHF
TRBJ2-5 TRBV5-6 - - 14 TGTGCCAGCAGCTTGTATGGCCTCCAAGAGACCCAGTACTTC CASSLYGLQETQYF
TRBJ2-7 TRBV5-4 - - 14 TGTGCCAGCAGCTTGGGTGTCCCCCCTTACGAGCAGTACTTC CASSLGVPPYEQYF
TRBJ2-3 TRBV28 once TRBD1 15 TGTGCCACCGAGTCCGGGACAGGGATAACAGATACGCAGTATTTT CATESGTGITDTQYF
TRBJ1-2 TRBV19 - - 12 TGTGCCAGTAGTCAATCATGGGTCGGCTACACCTTC CASSQSWVGYTF
TRBJ2-1 TRBV11-2 - - 14 TGTGCCAGCAGTTACTCCGGGAACCGGAATGAGCAGTTCTTC CASSYSGNRNEQFF
TRBJ2-1 TRBV28 - - 14 TGTGCCAGCTCAGAGTCTCACTCCTACAATGAGCAGTTCTTC CASSESHSYNEQFF
TRBJ1-4 TRBV5-1 - - 16 TGCGCCAGCAGCTTGGGGGGCAACAGGGCCGGAGAAAAACTGTTTTTT CASSLGGNRAGEKLFF
TRBJ1-6 TRBV30 - - 14 TGTGCCTGGAGTGTACAGGGAGGTAATTCACCCCTCCACTTT CAWSVQGGNSPLHF
TRBJ2-7 TRBV5-1 - TRBD2 17 TGCGCCAGCAGCTTGGTTTCTAGCGGGAGTCCTTGGCACGAGCAGTACTTC CASSLVSSGSPWHEQYF
TRBJ2-3 TRBV10-3 - - 15 TGTGCCATCAGTGAGGACGCTAGAAGCGGAGATACGCAGTATTTT CAISEDARSGDTQYF
TRBJ2-3 TRBV9 - - 15 TGTGCCAGCAGCGTAGGAGGGGGGGGCACAGATACGCAGTATTTT CASSVGGGGTDTQYF
TRBJ2-5 TRBV7-2 - - 13 TGTGCCAGCAGCTTACTAGGGTGGGAGACCCAGTACTTC CASSLLGWETQYF
TRBJ1-2 TRBV6-6 - - 14 TGTGCCAGCACACTGACAGGTCCGCTCTATGGCTACACCTTC CASTLTGPLYGYTF
TRBJ1-2 TRBV5-6 - TRBD1 13 TGTGCCAGCAGCTCGGGACAGTTCTATGGCTACACCTTC CASSSGQFYGYTF
TRBJ1-6 TRBV6-5 - TRBD1 14 TGTGCCAGCAGTTACCGACAGGGGTGGGCACCCCTCCACTTT CASSYRQGWAPLHF
TRBJ1-1 TRBV19 - TRBD1 14 TGTGCCAGTAGTGCCGGGACAGTATTCCCTGAAGCTTTCTTT CASSAGTVFPEAFF
TRBJ1-6 TRBV5-5 - - 15 TGTGCCAGCAGCTTGGTGTCGGGGACTGCCCAACCCCTCCACTTT CASSLVSGTAQPLHF
TRBJ1-5 TRBV2 - - 15 TGTGCCAGCACCGCCGGTCGGGGAGGGGGTCAGCCCCAGCATTTT CASTAGRGGGQPQHF